What follows are 30 T cell receptor beta chains derived from one specimen sequenced in a study of blood T cell repertoires in COVID-19. Here immunoSEQ multiplex PCR was the method, and the copy in TCRdb shows in-frame clones only, minus some. The sample gives 73,000 or so clones, roughly 70% of which show up once; about 20% is in the top ten. Source material: peripheral blood. These receptors were taken from a man aged 60 to 69 with acute or convalescent COVID-19.

This chain joins TRBV15 and TRBJ1-5; 8 bases match TRBD1. V trimming: 2 bases; J trimming: 4 bases; junction bases outside the gene matches: 4. CDR1 and CDR2 from the germline V gene are LNHNV and YYDKDF (reference sequence). The CDR3 runs 15 residues. DNA for the CDR3: TGTGCCACCAGCAGACAAGGGACAGGTAATCAGCCCCAGCATTTT. Amino acid sequence: CATSRQGTGNQPQHF.

Written as DNA, the CDR3 is TGTGCCAGCAGATCGGACATACTGAACACCGGGGAGCTGTTTTTT. It translates to CASRSDILNTGELFF. The rearrangement links TRBV7-2 to TRBJ2-2; D possibly corresponds to TRBD1 (5 bases). Trimming took off 6 bases at V and 1 base at J, with 12 bases between the two ends. The CDR3 has 15 residues. In germline, CDR1 is SGHTA, CDR2 FQGNSA. The entire variable domain, with the rest obtained from reference TRBV7-2 and TRBJ2-2, is as follows: GAGVSQSPSNKVTEKGKDVELRCDPISGHTALYWYRQSLGQGLEFLIYFQGNSAPDKSGLPSDRFSAERTGGSVSTLTIQRTQQEDSAVYLCASRSDILNTGELFFGEGSRLTVL.

The chain recombines TRBV19 with TRBJ2-5, with D tentatively TRBD2 (6 bases). CDR3 size: 14 residues. With 3 bases removed from V and 2 bases from J, the gap between germline ends came to 10 bases. Germline V CDR1 and CDR2: LNHDA, SQIVND (reference sequence). The CDR3, as DNA: TGTGCCAGTAGTATCTTGGCGGGACAAGAGACCCAGTACTTC. It encodes CASSILAGQETQYF.

This chain links TRBV2 with TRBJ2-3, with 7 bases lining up with TRBD2. Unmatched junction bases numbered 11, after V lost 5 bases and J lost 6 bases. The CDR3 loop spans 15 amino acids. The germline V gene has CDR1 SNHLY and CDR2 FYNNEI. CDR3 sequence reads: CASSPERGGRDTQYF. The CDR3 DNA reads as TGTGCCAGCAGTCCGGAGCGGGGAGGGCGGGATACGCAGTATTTT.

This chain connects TRBV6-6 to TRBJ1-5, with 9 positions matching TRBD1. Germline CDR1 MNHNY, CDR2 SVGAGI (reference sequence). This CDR3 has 13 residues. With V trimmed by 7 bases and J by 5 bases, 3 bases remained unmatched. The CDR3 region has the DNA TGTGCCAGCAACGACAGGGGGGATCAGCCCCAGCATTTT. Translated: CASNDRGDQPQHF.

This rearrangement joins TRBV19 to TRBJ2-1; 8 bases fit TRBD2. CDR3 length: 16 amino acids. Trimming at V came to 1 base and at J to 9 bases, leaving 11 bases not matched to a gene. Looked up from germline, CDR1 is LNHDA and CDR2 is SQIVND (reference sequence). The CDR3 protein is CASSIGPGLGGFEQFF. CDR3 nucleotides: TGTGCCAGTAGTATAGGTCCGGGACTAGGGGGTTTTGAGCAGTTCTTC.

The chain joins TRBV30 to TRBJ1-1; no firm D call. The CDR3 sequence is 14 residues long. Trimming cost V 4 bases and J 4 bases, with 16 bases left between them. Germline CDR1 GTSNPN, CDR2 SVGIG (reference sequence). CDR3 residues: CAWKEHGEGTEAFF. The CDR3 DNA reads as TGTGCCTGGAAGGAGCATGGGGAGGGCACTGAAGCTTTCTTT.

The chain links TRBV6-5 to TRBJ2-2, with D possibly matching TRBD1 (6 bases). This CDR3 region has 14 residues. V dropped 6 bases and J dropped 5 bases, with 13 bases sitting between them. Germline-derived CDR1 and CDR2 are MNHEY and SVGAGI. Here the CDR3 reads CASRAAGVTGELFF. The DNA for the CDR3 is TGTGCCAGCAGAGCCGCAGGGGTGACCGGGGAGCTGTTTTTT.

This chain joins TRBV7-6 and TRBJ2-1; perhaps TRBD2 as D (6 bases). Trimming stripped 4 bases from V and 12 bases from J, with 16 bases between. This CDR3 contains 13 residues. CDR1 and CDR2 (germline): SGHVS, FNYEAQ. CDR3 region: CASSYQRDSRQFF. The CDR3 DNA reads TGTGCCAGCAGCTACCAACGGGACTCACGGCAGTTCTTC.

This clone is deemed medium-sized. The rearrangement joins TRBV4-1 to TRBJ2-7; 8 bases match TRBD2. Germline CDR1 is MGHRA and CDR2 is YSYEKL. V trimming: 0 bases; J trimming: 4 bases; junction bases outside the gene matches: 8. The CDR3 is 16 amino acids. CDR3 DNA sequence: TGCGCCAGCAGCCAAGATTCAGCGGGAGAGAAGTACGAGCAGTACTTC. Amino acid sequence: CASSQDSAGEKYEQYF.

V usage is TRBV5-1 and J usage is TRBJ2-7; D possibly corresponds to TRBD2 (5 bases). Germline CDR1 is SGHRS and CDR2 is YFSETQ. V was pared by 8 bases and J by 0 bases, with 18 bases between. This CDR3 is 15 amino acids long. The chain's CDR3 is CASFRSPEGSYEQYF. The CDR3 region has the DNA TGCGCCAGTTTTCGGAGCCCCGAGGGCTCCTACGAGCAGTACTTC.

This sequence joins TRBV29-1 and TRBJ2-7, with 12 bases fitting TRBD2. TRBJ2-1 explains the end of the DNA better; the J call may be wrong. The CDR3 consists of 15 residues. Germline CDR1 SQVTM, CDR2 ANQGSEA. The CDR3 here is CSVRLAGVEYNEQFF. The CDR3 DNA follows: TGCAGCGTCCGACTAGCGGGAGTAGAGTACAATGAGCAGTTCTTC.

V is TRBV11-3 and J is TRBJ2-3; 8 bases align to TRBD1. CDR3 size: 16 residues. Germline V lookup: CDR1 SGHNT, CDR2 YENEEA. The V gene end was trimmed by 5 bases and the J gene end by 0 bases; junction bases not matched to a gene: 7. As DNA, the CDR3 is TGTGCCAGCAGCCCCGGGACAGGCGTTAGCACAGATACGCAGTATTTT. It encodes CASSPGTGVSTDTQYF.

The gene calls are TRBV5-4 and TRBJ2-3; tentative D call: TRBD2 (7 bases). CDR3 length: 17 amino acids. Trimming cost V 0 bases and J 5 bases, with 19 bases left between them. CDR1 is SGHNT, CDR2 YYREEE, per germline (reference sequence). The CDR3 region has the DNA TGTGCCAGCAGCTTGGGGTCGGGGGGCAATGGGAAAGATACGCAGTATTTT. Protein product: CASSLGSGGNGKDTQYF.

The chain recombines TRBV5-1 with TRBJ2-1; 10 bases line up with TRBD1. Germline V CDR1 and CDR2: SGHRS, YFSETQ. V trimming: 4 bases; J trimming: 7 bases; junction bases outside the gene matches: 5. This CDR3 has 14 residues. The DNA of the CDR3 is TGCGCCAGCAGCCTCGTGGACAGGGGGAATGAGCAGTTCTTC. Translated: CASSLVDRGNEQFF.

The chain employs TRBV5-1 and TRBJ1-4; maybe TRBD1 (5 bases). The V end lost 4 bases, the J end lost 7 bases, and 20 bases lay between the germline ends. The CDR3 spans 16 residues. CDR1 and CDR2 (germline): SGHRS, YFSETQ. Written as DNA, the CDR3 is TGCGCCAGCAGCCCCGGGACTCCGGAGGTTGGTGAAAAACTGTTTTTT. Its protein is CASSPGTPEVGEKLFF.

The gene calls are TRBV19 and TRBJ1-3; perhaps TRBD1 as D (5 bases). This CDR3 has 15 residues. The V end was cut by 3 bases, the J end by 4 bases, with 13 bases between. Looked up from germline, CDR1 is LNHDA and CDR2 is SQIVND (reference sequence). The CDR3 sequence: CASSIGGQGGNTIYF. CDR3 DNA sequence: TGTGCCAGTAGTATTGGCGGACAAGGAGGAAACACCATATATTTT.

This clone has ten or more counts. The chain uses TRBV19 and TRBJ2-7, with TRBD2 identical over 10 bases. Trimming removed 4 bases from V and 3 bases from J; junction bases left unmatched: 9. There are 16 residues in the CDR3. CDR1 LNHDA and CDR2 SQIVND come from the germline V gene (reference sequence). The CDR3 protein is CASSKGTVAGGYEQYF. The CDR3 DNA is TGTGCCAGTAGTAAGGGGACGGTAGCGGGAGGCTACGAGCAGTACTTC.

The chain uses TRBV28 and TRBJ1-4; D possibly corresponds to TRBD1 (5 bases). The CDR3 runs 15 residues. Trimming pared 5 bases from V and 8 bases from J, leaving 18 bases between. Germline-derived CDR1 and CDR2 are MDHEN and SYDVKM. The CDR3 spells CASSISRGVTEKLFF. The CDR3 coding sequence is TGTGCCAGCAGTATATCCCGGGGGGTCACCGAAAAACTGTTTTTT.

The chain recombines TRBV5-1 with TRBJ1-2, with D unclear. Germline CDR1 SGHRS, CDR2 YFSETQ. The V and J ends lost 0 bases and 4 bases respectively, with 7 bases between them. CDR3 size: 13 residues. The CDR3 sequence: CASSLVPSYGYTF. The DNA for the CDR3 is TGCGCCAGCAGCTTGGTGCCGAGCTATGGCTACACCTTC.

This chain links TRBV4-2 with TRBJ2-3; 9 bases align to TRBD2. CDR3 length: 15 residues. With 3 bases clipped from V and 6 bases from J, the junction kept 7 bases outside the gene matches. Germline CDR1 and CDR2: LGHNA and YNFKEQ. CDR3 in DNA: TGTGCCAGCAGCCAGGGGACTAGCCGCGCGGATACGCAGTATTTT. Its protein product is CASSQGTSRADTQYF.

In its sample, this clone was seen a few times. The rearrangement joins TRBV5-1 to TRBJ2-1, with 7 bases identical to TRBD1. Trimming removed 6 bases from V and 6 bases from J; junction bases left unmatched: 12. CDR3 length: 15 residues. Germline V gene lookup returns CDR1 SGHRS and CDR2 YFSETQ. This CDR3 reads CASMSSGQSGNEQFF. DNA of the CDR3: TGCGCCAGCATGTCTTCGGGACAGTCGGGCAATGAGCAGTTCTTC.

There are many counts of this clone. The chain joins TRBV9 to TRBJ2-5; TRBD2 matches at 10 bases. The CDR3 runs to 15 residues. CDR1 is SGDLS, CDR2 YYNGEE, per germline. The V segment lost 4 bases and the J segment 4 bases; nucleotides outside the gene matches: 7. For the CDR3, the DNA is TGTGCCAGCAGCTCTAGCGGGGGCCGCGGAGAGACCCAGTACTTC. This translates into CASSSSGGRGETQYF.

This clone has a count of ten or more. This rearrangement joins TRBV6-1 to TRBJ1-1; D is possibly TRBD1 (5 bases). Deletions cut 3 bases from V and 2 bases from J, with 16 bases between. There are 16 residues in the CDR3. Germline lookup yields CDR1 MNHNS and CDR2 SASEGT. CDR3 sequence: CASSEVMFQGNTEAFF. CDR3 nucleotide sequence: TGTGCCAGCAGTGAGGTAATGTTTCAGGGAAACACTGAAGCTTTCTTT.

Here the CDR3 reads CASRELYNEQFF. CDR3 coding DNA: TGTGCCAGCAGGGAATTATACAATGAGCAGTTCTTC. The V and J genes are TRBV2 and TRBJ2-1; D ambiguous. The V gene's germline CDR1 is SNHLY and CDR2 FYNNEI. This CDR3 contains 12 residues. Trimming removed 6 bases at V and 4 bases at J, with 7 bases between.

The chain employs TRBV3-1 (or the pseudogene TRBV3-2) and TRBJ1-6; TRBD1 is a possible D gene (6 bases). The germline CDR1 and CDR2 sequences are LGHDT and YNNKEL (reference sequence). V dropped 8 bases and J dropped 9 bases, with 11 bases sitting between them. The CDR3 contains 12 residues. The CDR3 DNA reads as TGTGCCAGCGAACAAGGGGGTTCACCCCTCCACTTT. Translated, it gives CASEQGGSPLHF.

The chain joins TRBV5-1 to TRBJ2-2; weak D call: TRBD1 (5 bases). V was pared by 5 bases and J by 0 bases, with 11 bases between. The CDR3 is 15 residues long. Germline CDR1 and CDR2: SGHRS and YFSETQ. CDR3 coding DNA: TGCGCCAGCAGTTCGGACACTGCGAACACCGGGGAGCTGTTTTTT. Its protein is CASSSDTANTGELFF.

The chain couples TRBV19 to TRBJ2-5; perhaps TRBD1 as D (6 bases). The CDR3 runs to 13 residues. Between the trimmed V and J ends, which lost 6 bases and 3 bases, there was a span of 11 bases. Germline lookup yields CDR1 LNHDA and CDR2 SQIVND (reference sequence). The CDR3 protein is CASSRTVKETQYF. The CDR3 nucleotides read TGTGCCAGTAGCCGGACAGTTAAAGAGACCCAGTACTTC.

This clone was observed a single time. The rearrangement joins TRBV6-5 to TRBJ2-5; 8 nucleotides agree with TRBD1. The length of the CDR3 is 13 residues. Germline-derived CDR1 and CDR2 are MNHEY and SVGAGI. Trimming at V came to 7 bases and at J to 3 bases, leaving 4 bases not matched to a gene. The CDR3 loop reads CASTMDREETQYF. Written as DNA, the CDR3 is TGTGCCAGCACTATGGACAGGGAAGAGACCCAGTACTTC.

This sequence joins TRBV12-3 or TRBV12-4 and TRBJ2-5; TRBD2 matches at 8 bases. Germline trimming cut 6 bases from V and 5 bases from J; bases unmatched to any gene: 5. The CDR3 has 13 amino acids. For the CDR3, the DNA is TGTGCCAGCAGCCTAGCGGGTGGGGAGACCCAGTACTTC. Protein sequence: CASSLAGGETQYF.